This entry lists 13 T cell receptor beta chains sequenced from one sample in a study of technical replicates of blood from a few donors. Sequencing was performed with immunoSEQ multiplex PCR; in TCRdb, only in-frame clones are kept and a portion is missing. The sample holds around 79,000 clones, roughly nine tenths seen once. The sample consisted of T cells isolated from PBMCs. The origin of the receptors is a human donor in good health.

The chain couples TRBV7-9 to TRBJ1-2; 7 nucleotides match TRBD1. J was trimmed by 4 bases and V by 4 bases; bases with no gene match: 15. Germline CDR1 and CDR2: SEHNR and FQNEAQ (reference sequence). The CDR3 length is 17 residues. CDR3 amino acids: CASSYTLERQGAYGYTF. CDR3 DNA sequence: TGTGCCAGCAGCTACACATTAGAGAGACAGGGCGCCTATGGCTACACCTTC.

This chain connects TRBV28 to TRBJ2-6, with D perhaps TRBD1 (5 bases). This CDR3 contains 19 residues. Trimming pared 7 bases from V and 0 bases from J, leaving 22 bases between. Germline loops: CDR1 MDHEN, CDR2 SYDVKM. CDR3 protein: CASISFRTSSLSGANVLTF. Written as DNA, the CDR3 is TGTGCCAGCATTAGTTTCCGGACATCCTCCCTCTCTGGGGCCAACGTCCTGACTTTC.

This chain links TRBV5-1 with TRBJ2-1; no reliable D call. CDR3 length: 15 residues. The V end was cut by 0 bases, the J end by 6 bases, with 13 bases between. The germline V gene has CDR1 SGHRS and CDR2 YFSETQ. CDR3 nucleotides: TGCGCCAGCAGCTTGGTGGGTGGAGTGGGCAATGAGCAGTTCTTC. Translated: CASSLVGGVGNEQFF.

The V gene is TRBV11-2, the J gene TRBJ2-1; 10 positions agree with TRBD2. Germline values: CDR1 SGHAT, CDR2 FQNNGV. V trimming: 5 bases; J trimming: 9 bases; junction bases outside the gene matches: 4. The CDR3 is made up of 13 amino acids. The CDR3 sequence: CASSSGGGGEQFF. Written as DNA, the CDR3 is TGTGCCAGCAGCAGCGGGGGGGGAGGTGAGCAGTTCTTC.

This chain uses TRBV29-1 with TRBJ2-7; TRBD2 matches 7 bases. V shed 3 bases and J 4 bases; nucleotides not matched to a gene: 9. Germline V gives CDR1 SQVTM, CDR2 ANQGSEA. There are 14 residues in the CDR3. CDR3 protein: CSVDLEGGGYEQYF. The DNA for the CDR3 is TGCAGCGTTGACTTAGAGGGCGGGGGATACGAGCAGTACTTC.

The V and J genes are TRBV4-1 and TRBJ1-1; TRBD1 matches at 7 bases. With V trimmed by 4 bases and J by 3 bases, 20 bases remained unmatched. Germline V CDR1 and CDR2: MGHRA, YSYEKL. CDR3 length equals 19 residues. The CDR3 loop reads CASSLSSILQGTFDTEAFF. The DNA for the CDR3 is TGCGCCAGCAGCCTCTCTTCTATATTACAGGGGACATTTGACACTGAAGCTTTCTTT.

The chain joins TRBV6-5 to TRBJ1-3; 7 bases are a match to TRBD1. This CDR3 comprises 16 residues. After removal of 2 bases from V and 0 bases from J, the junction contained 4 bases not matched to a gene. CDR1 is MNHEY, CDR2 SVGAGI, per germline. The CDR3 sequence is CASSYGTAPSGNTIYF. CDR3 nucleotide sequence: TGTGCCAGCAGTTACGGGACAGCACCCTCTGGAAACACCATATATTTT.

The rearrangement uses TRBV28 and TRBJ2-7; 7 positions agree with TRBD1. Trimming took 6 bases from V and 7 from J; bases not matched to a gene: 15. In germline, CDR1 is MDHEN, CDR2 SYDVKM. The CDR3 is 15 amino acids. The CDR3 DNA reads TGTGCCAGCAGCACGAATAGACAGGGTACCTGGGAGCAGTACTTC. It yields the protein CASSTNRQGTWEQYF.

This chain joins TRBV11-2 and TRBJ2-5, with 9 bases matching TRBD2. J was trimmed by 2 bases and V by 1 base; bases with no gene match: 11. This CDR3 contains 18 residues. In germline, CDR1 is SGHAT, CDR2 FQNNGV. CDR3 DNA sequence: TGTGCCAGCAGCTTAGGGCGATTTTCTAGCGGGACACAAGAGACCCAGTACTTC. Amino acid sequence: CASSLGRFSSGTQETQYF.

The chain joins TRBV7-9 to TRBJ1-4; D not resolved. This CDR3 is built from 17 residues. Germline-derived CDR1 and CDR2 are SEHNR and FQNEAQ (reference sequence). V lost 0 bases and J lost 7, with 18 bases in between. CDR3 protein: CASSLAATGEGGEKLFF. CDR3 in DNA: TGTGCCAGCAGCTTAGCGGCAACGGGCGAGGGCGGTGAAAAACTGTTTTTT.

The chain links TRBV11-3 to TRBJ2-1; 14 nucleotides agree with TRBD2. The V gene's germline CDR1 is SGHNT and CDR2 YENEEA. Trimming cost V 1 base and J 4 bases; bases outside gene matches: 6. The CDR3 totals 18 residues. The CDR3 loop is CASSLGGLAGAVYNEQFF. The DNA for the CDR3 is TGTGCCAGCAGCTTAGGGGGACTAGCGGGGGCCGTATACAATGAGCAGTTCTTC. Full variable domain (rest looked up from reference TRBV11-3 and TRBJ2-1): EAGVVQSPRYKIIEKKQPVAFWCNPISGHNTLYWYLQNLGQGPELLIRYENEEAVDDSQLPKDRFSAERLKGVDSTLKIQPAELGDSAVYLCASSLGGLAGAVYNEQFFGPGTRLTVL.

The chain carries TRBV9 and TRBJ1-2; TRBD1 matches at 7 bases. The V gene's germline CDR1 is SGDLS and CDR2 YYNGEE. The CDR3 totals 14 residues. Unmatched junction bases numbered 7, after V lost 0 bases and J lost 8 bases. The CDR3 DNA reads as TGTGCCAGCAGCGTAGGGGACAGCGCTTGGGGCTACACCTTC. Translating gives CASSVGDSAWGYTF.

The chain joins TRBV5-4 to TRBJ2-3; D is ambiguous. Trimming shortened V by 1 base and J by 2 bases, and 11 bases separated the two germline ends. Germline V gene data show CDR1 as SGHNT and CDR2 as YYREEE (reference sequence). This CDR3 spans 15 amino acids. This CDR3 reads CASSLPGIATDTQYF. CDR3 nucleotides: TGTGCCAGCAGCTTGCCAGGAATCGCCACAGATACGCAGTATTTT. The complete variable domain, with remaining parts taken from reference TRBV5-4 and TRBJ2-3, reads ETGVTQSPTHLIKTRGQQVTLRCSSQSGHNTVSWYQQALGQGPQFIFQYYREEENGRGNFPPRFSGLQFPNYSSELNVNALELDDSALYLCASSLPGIATDTQYFGPGTRLTVL.